Following are 5 T cell receptor beta chains from one sample sequenced in a study of shared clonotypes between healthy human individuals. Libraries were prepared by immunoSEQ multiplex PCR; TCRdb keeps only in-frame clonotypes and omits some of them. The sample consists of about 2 million clones, approximately 95% of them appearing once. The sample was naive CD4+ T cells sorted from blood. Subset meaning: CD45RA+ positively selected. These receptors originate from a man in his late teens or twenties in good health.

The genes are TRBV15 and TRBJ1-5; a weak D match, TRBD1 (5 bases). Germline-derived CDR1 and CDR2 are LNHNV and YYDKDF (reference sequence). With 1 base removed from V and 2 bases from J, the gap between germline ends came to 12 bases. The CDR3 is 16 amino acids. The CDR3 is CATSRGGLGGNQPQHF. CDR3 DNA: TGTGCCACCAGCAGAGGCGGTCTGGGGGGCAATCAGCCCCAGCATTTT.

The V and J genes are TRBV14 and TRBJ2-7; TRBD1 might be the D (6 bases). This CDR3 has 13 amino acids. The germline CDR1 and CDR2 sequences are SGHDN and FVKESK. V lost 4 bases, J lost 2 bases, and 9 bases lay in between. The CDR3 protein is CASSLRQAYEQYF. The DNA of the CDR3 is TGTGCCAGCAGCCTACGACAGGCCTACGAGCAGTACTTC.

This clone has just one count. This sequence joins TRBV6-5 and TRBJ1-2; 10 positions agree with TRBD1. The germline V gene encodes CDR1 MNHEY and CDR2 SVGAGI. The CDR3 is made up of 15 amino acids. With 0 bases clipped from V and 6 bases from J, the junction kept 4 bases outside the gene matches. This chain's CDR3 is CASSYSTGGANGYTF. In DNA, the CDR3 is TGTGCCAGCAGTTACTCGACAGGGGGCGCAAATGGCTACACCTTC.

Of note for this clone: This may come from a read error, since a much larger clone is one base off. The rearrangement links TRBV25-1 to TRBJ1-1, with a possible D match to TRBD1 (5 bases). CDR3 length: 14 residues. Looked up from germline, CDR1 is MGHDK and CDR2 is SYGVNS. V was pared by 2 bases and J by 0 bases, with 7 bases between. The CDR3 sequence is CASSERGLNTEAFF. The CDR3 DNA follows: TGTGCCAGCAGTGAAAGGGGATTGAACACTGAAGCTTTCTTT.

About this clone itself: Additional DNA sequences in this sample encode the identical CDR3. This sequence joins TRBV5-1 and TRBJ1-5; TRBD1 might be the D (5 bases). The CDR3 has 14 residues. Trimming pared 5 bases from V and 4 bases from J, leaving 13 bases between. Germline CDR1 SGHRS, CDR2 YFSETQ. CDR3 nucleotides: TGCGCCAGCAGTTCTCTCGGGGGTAATCAGCCCCAGCATTTT. This gives the protein CASSSLGGNQPQHF.